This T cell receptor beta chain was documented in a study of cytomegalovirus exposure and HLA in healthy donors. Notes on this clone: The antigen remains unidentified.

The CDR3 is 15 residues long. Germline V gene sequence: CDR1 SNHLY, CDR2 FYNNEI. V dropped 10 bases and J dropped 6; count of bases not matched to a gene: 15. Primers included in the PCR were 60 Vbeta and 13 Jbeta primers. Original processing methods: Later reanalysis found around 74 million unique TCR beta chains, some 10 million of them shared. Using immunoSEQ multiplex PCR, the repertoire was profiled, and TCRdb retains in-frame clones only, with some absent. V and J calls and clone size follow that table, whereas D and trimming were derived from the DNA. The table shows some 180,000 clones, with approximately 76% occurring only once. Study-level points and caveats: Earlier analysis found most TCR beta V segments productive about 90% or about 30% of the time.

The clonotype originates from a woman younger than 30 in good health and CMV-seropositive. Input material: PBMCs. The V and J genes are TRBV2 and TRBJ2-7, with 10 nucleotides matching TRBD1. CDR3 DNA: TGTGCCATTTCTACCCTATTGGGACAGGGGAGCGAGCAGTACTTC. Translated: CAISTLLGQGSEQYF.